The 24 T cell receptor beta chains presented below share a single source sample, sequenced in a study of blood T cells in healthy people across ages. Then a second PCR, running roughly 7 to 11 cycles, was carried out with a sample-barcoded 5' primer and a J-beta primer mix. TCRdb reanalysed the 5' RACE reads using MiXCR and keeps one entry per CDR3 protein. The sample lists 780,000 or so distinct CDR3 sequences, 40% to 65% occurring once. Material for sequencing was blood. Every receptor here comes from a man older than 75 in good health.

This clonotype was seen only a few times. The DNA for the CDR3 is TGTGCCAGCAGCTTAGCCGGGACAGGGGTTCCTTCACCCCTCCACTTT. Its translation is CASSLAGTGVPSPLHF. The V and J genes are TRBV7-3 and TRBJ1-6; 10 nucleotides match TRBD1. V shed 2 bases and J 9 bases; nucleotides not matched to a gene: 7. Looked up from germline, CDR1 is SGHTA and CDR2 is FQGTGA. The length of the CDR3 is 16 residues.

Only a few counts were recorded for this clonotype. The chain joins TRBV9 to TRBJ2-5, with 8 bases that match TRBD2. The CDR3 contains 17 residues. Germline-derived CDR1 and CDR2 are SGDLS and YYNGEE. V trimming: 3 bases; J trimming: 2 bases; junction bases outside the gene matches: 12. CDR3: CASSAVAGMVGQETQYF. The CDR3 DNA is TGTGCCAGCAGCGCCGTAGCGGGAATGGTTGGGCAAGAGACCCAGTACTTC.

The chain is built from TRBV6-5 and TRBJ1-2; TRBD1 matches at 9 bases. CDR3 length equals 15 residues. V dropped 4 bases and J dropped 4; count of bases not matched to a gene: 7. Looked up from germline, CDR1 is MNHEY and CDR2 is SVGAGI. This CDR3 reads CASSSTGGAGYGYTF. CDR3 DNA: TGTGCCAGCAGTTCAACAGGGGGCGCTGGCTATGGCTACACCTTC.

This clonotype was observed a few times. This chain uses TRBV7-9 with TRBJ2-5; 7 bases align to TRBD1. Germline CDR1 and CDR2: SEHNR and FQNEAQ (reference sequence). This CDR3 comprises 13 residues. J lost 7 bases, V lost 5 bases, and 7 bases had no gene match. The CDR3 nucleotides read TGTGCCAGCAGCGAAACAGGGGTCGGGACCCAGTACTTC. Translated, it gives CASSETGVGTQYF.

This chain joins TRBV12-3 or TRBV12-4 and TRBJ2-2; 10 bases agree with TRBD2. The CDR3 length is 18 residues. V was pared by 4 bases and J by 2 bases, with 10 bases of the junction left unmatched. The CDR3 is CASSSSSGGLHNTGELFF. The DNA of the CDR3 is TGTGCCAGCAGTTCCTCTAGCGGGGGTCTTCATAACACCGGGGAGCTGTTTTTT.

This chain uses TRBV7-2 with TRBJ1-1, with no clear D. The CDR3 has 13 amino acids. Germline V gives CDR1 SGHTA, CDR2 FQGNSA. Deletions cut 0 bases from V and 10 bases from J, with 12 bases between. CDR3 bases: TGTGCCAGCAGCTTAGCGGAAACCTCCGGAGCTTTCTTT. The encoded protein is CASSLAETSGAFF.

The chain employs TRBV7-3 and TRBJ1-2; a possible D gene is TRBD1 (6 bases). The V gene lost 6 bases and the J gene lost 4 bases, with 27 bases spanning the gap. The CDR3 totals 18 residues. Germline V gene sequence: CDR1 SGHTA, CDR2 FQGTGA. The CDR3 DNA is TGTGCCAGCAGGAAAGGGAGGGGCCGGACAGTCCAGGGCTATGGCTACACCTTC. Translated: CASRKGRGRTVQGYGYTF.

The chain carries TRBV4-1 and TRBJ1-4; weak D call: TRBD1 (6 bases). Per germline, CDR1 MGHRA and CDR2 YSYEKL. The CDR3 has 15 amino acids. The V and J ends lost 3 bases and 8 bases respectively, with 16 bases between them. CDR3 coding DNA: TGCGCCAGCAGCCAGGACCTGGGGGCGGGGGAAAAACTGTTTTTT. This translates into CASSQDLGAGEKLFF.

The CDR3 DNA follows: TGTGCCACCAGTCACCGGACCCTCTATGGCTACACCTTC. It codes for CATSHRTLYGYTF. The chain recombines TRBV24-1 with TRBJ1-2; D unclear. From germline, CDR1 is KGHDR and CDR2 SFDVKD. V was shortened by 6 bases and J by 4 bases, with 11 bases between the two germline ends. CDR3 length equals 13 residues.

Worth noting for this clonotype: At one end the junction does not follow the germline gene, possibly because of a read error. The gene calls are TRBV20-1 and TRBJ2-1, with D maybe TRBD2 (6 bases). This CDR3 is 15 amino acids long. The germline CDR1 and CDR2 sequences are DFQATT and SNEGSKA (reference sequence). Here the CDR3 DNA reads TGCAGTGCCTTCGGACTACCGAGCTCCAACAATGAGCAGTTCTTC. The encoded protein is CSAFGLPSSNNEQFF.

Only a few counts were recorded for this clonotype. J is TRBJ2-4 and V is TRBV12-3 or TRBV12-4; 8 positions match TRBD1. The CDR3 has 12 amino acids. The junction had 9 bases not matched to a gene; V was cut back by 5 bases and J by 15 bases. The CDR3 protein is CASSPQGVDRYF. The CDR3 bases are TGTGCCAGCAGTCCACAGGGGGTGGATCGGTACTTC.

About this clonotype itself: Sequence at one end of the junction differs from germline and may be a read error. This chain uses TRBV29-1 with TRBJ2-7; no reliable D call. Germline CDR1 is SQVTM and CDR2 is ANQGSEA. This CDR3 spans 11 amino acids. In DNA form, the CDR3 reads TGCAGCGTTGAAGTCACTTACGAGCAGAACTTC. It encodes CSVEVTYEQNF.

V gene TRBV20-1 combines with J gene TRBJ2-7; 7 bases align to TRBD1. Germline CDR1 DFQATT, CDR2 SNEGSKA (reference sequence). Losses at the gene ends were 0 bases for V and 2 bases for J; bases not matched to a gene: 10. This CDR3 spans 16 amino acids. CDR3 nucleotide sequence: TGCAGTGCTAGAGAGGGAAGAGGGGACAGACCCTACGAGCAGTACTTC. Protein sequence: CSAREGRGDRPYEQYF.

This sequence joins TRBV5-1 and TRBJ2-1; 12 bases map to TRBD2. Trimming removed 3 bases from V and 8 bases from J; junction bases left unmatched: 21. CDR3 length: 20 amino acids. From germline, CDR1 is SGHRS and CDR2 YFSETQ. CDR3 DNA: TGCGCCAGCAGCTCGCACCCCTCTGTCCCTAGCGGGAGGGCCGGGGATGAGCAGTTCTTC. This encodes CASSSHPSVPSGRAGDEQFF.

This clonotype was picked up a small number of times. This chain joins TRBV2 and TRBJ2-5; D may be TRBD1 (6 bases). The germline CDR1 and CDR2 sequences are SNHLY and FYNNEI. V was shortened by 5 bases and J by 5 bases, with 15 bases between the two germline ends. The CDR3 contains 14 residues. For the CDR3, the DNA is TGTGCCAGCAGTCCCTTACAGGGCGAGGAGACCCAGTACTTC. Protein sequence: CASSPLQGEETQYF. The variable domain in full, completed from reference TRBV2 and TRBJ2-5, reads EPEVTQTPSHQVTQMGQEVILRCVPISNHLYFYWYRQILGQKVEFLVSFYNNEISEKSEIFDDQFSVERPDGSNFTLKIRSTKLEDSAMYFCASSPLQGEETQYFGPGTRLLVL.

This clonotype was counted a few times. The rearrangement links TRBV3-1 to TRBJ1-1; 9 positions agree with TRBD1. The V gene's germline CDR1 is LGHDT and CDR2 YNNKEL (reference sequence). Trimming removed 7 bases from V and 5 bases from J; junction bases left unmatched: 5. This CDR3 contains 13 residues. As DNA, the CDR3 is TGTGCCAGCACCTTAGGACAGGGGACTGAAGCTTTCTTT. Residues: CASTLGQGTEAFF.

This sequence joins TRBV6-2 or TRBV6-3 and TRBJ2-5, with 10 bases that match TRBD2. The CDR3 totals 13 residues. Germline values: CDR1 MNHEY, CDR2 SVGEGT. J lost 5 bases, V lost 6 bases, and 3 bases had no gene match. The CDR3 bases are TGTGCCAGCAGGCCTAGCGGGAGTGAGACCCAGTACTTC. Translation: CASRPSGSETQYF.

This clonotype was seen many times. The chain couples TRBV15 to TRBJ2-7, with TRBD1 matching over 7 bases. The trim removed 0 bases at V and 2 bases at J, leaving 7 bases unmatched. The CDR3 covers 16 residues. CDR1 and CDR2 from the germline V gene are LNHNV and YYDKDF (reference sequence). This CDR3 is CATSRDLPGQPYEQYF. The CDR3, as DNA: TGTGCCACCAGCAGAGATCTCCCGGGACAGCCCTACGAGCAGTACTTC. Full variable domain (rest looked up from reference TRBV15 and TRBJ2-7): DAMVIQNPRYQVTQFGKPVTLSCSQTLNHNVMYWYQQKSSQAPKLLFHYYDKDFNNEADTPDNFQSRRPNTSFCFLDIRSPGLGDTAMYLCATSRDLPGQPYEQYFGPGTRLTVT.

The chain is built from TRBV2 and TRBJ2-1; 11 bases are a match to TRBD2. Germline CDR1 and CDR2: SNHLY and FYNNEI. The CDR3 is 15 residues long. Trimming removed 4 bases from V and 4 bases from J; junction bases left unmatched: 3. In nucleotides, the CDR3 is TGTGCCAGCAGTGGGACTAGCGGGTTTTACAATGAGCAGTTCTTC. This codes for CASSGTSGFYNEQFF.

The rearrangement uses TRBV28 and TRBJ1-2, with D uncertain. The V end lost 2 bases, the J end lost 5 bases, and 21 bases lay between the germline ends. Per the germline V gene, CDR1 is MDHEN and CDR2 is SYDVKM. The CDR3 has 17 residues. CDR3 DNA sequence: TGTGCCAGCAGTTTAGTAGGCCAGGTCGCCCGCCTTTATGGCTACACCTTC. It specifies CASSLVGQVARLYGYTF.

This sequence joins TRBV6-1 and TRBJ2-1; 10 nucleotides align to TRBD1. The CDR3 consists of 15 residues. Trimming at V came to 4 bases and at J to 8 bases, leaving 8 bases not matched to a gene. CDR1 is MNHNS, CDR2 SASEGT, per germline. The CDR3 region is CASSAGTGAGDEQFF. For the CDR3, the DNA is TGTGCCAGCAGTGCCGGGACAGGGGCGGGGGATGAGCAGTTCTTC.

This clonotype was seen repeatedly, ten times or more. The V gene is TRBV4-1, the J gene TRBJ2-7; TRBD2 aligns across 8 bases. J gave up 6 bases and V 4 bases, and 11 bases lay outside the gene matches. The CDR3 consists of 15 residues. The germline CDR1 and CDR2 sequences are MGHRA and YSYEKL. The DNA for the CDR3 is TGCGCCAGCAGCCCAACCGGGACTAGACTGGGCGAGCAGTACTTC. This sequence encodes CASSPTGTRLGEQYF.

This clonotype has a handful of counts. This rearrangement joins TRBV11-3 to TRBJ2-1, with D possibly being TRBD1 (6 bases). Per the germline V gene, CDR1 is SGHNT and CDR2 is YENEEA. Between the trimmed V and J ends, which lost 5 bases and 9 bases, there was a span of 11 bases. The CDR3 runs to 12 residues. The CDR3 region is CASSRTAGEQFF. The CDR3 DNA follows: TGTGCCAGCAGCCGGACAGCTGGTGAGCAGTTCTTC.

V is TRBV20-1 and J is TRBJ2-1; the D is unclear. The CDR3 loop spans 18 amino acids. V lost 2 bases and J 0 bases, leaving 20 bases between the germline ends. The germline CDR1 and CDR2 sequences are DFQATT and SNEGSKA (reference sequence). The CDR3 DNA reads TGCAGTGCTAGATACCACACCCCAATATTGGGCTCCTACAATGAGCAGTTCTTC. It is translated as CSARYHTPILGSYNEQFF.